This T cell receptor beta chain was found in a study of shared clonotypes between healthy human individuals. Looking at the study overall: In total, the donors were two women and a few men aged 18 to 49. Study-level results: Relative to memory subsets, naive subsets generally showed larger estimated richness. Non-shared clonotypes were found to have lower generation probabilities than the clonotypes that were shared by all four of the sorted-subset donors.

Points on this clone: What it binds is unknown.

Clones were sequenced by immunoSEQ multiplex PCR, and TCRdb holds only the in-frame ones, with some missing. The sample shows some 200,000 clones, 90% to 95% of them seen only once. The CDR3 is 16 residues long. Germline V gene sequence: CDR1 SGHDT, CDR2 YYEEEE. Trimming shortened V by 4 bases and J by 1 base, and 17 bases separated the two germline ends. The chain has TRBV5-6 and TRBJ2-5; no clear D. Sequencing was done on a sample of naive CD4+ T cells sorted from blood. Specified subset: CD45RA+ positively selected. This receptor was obtained from a woman between 25 and 40 years old in good health. The CDR3 sequence: CASSTPLEATQETQYF. In DNA, the CDR3 is TGTGCCAGCAGCACCCCTTTAGAGGCAACCCAAGAGACCCAGTACTTC.